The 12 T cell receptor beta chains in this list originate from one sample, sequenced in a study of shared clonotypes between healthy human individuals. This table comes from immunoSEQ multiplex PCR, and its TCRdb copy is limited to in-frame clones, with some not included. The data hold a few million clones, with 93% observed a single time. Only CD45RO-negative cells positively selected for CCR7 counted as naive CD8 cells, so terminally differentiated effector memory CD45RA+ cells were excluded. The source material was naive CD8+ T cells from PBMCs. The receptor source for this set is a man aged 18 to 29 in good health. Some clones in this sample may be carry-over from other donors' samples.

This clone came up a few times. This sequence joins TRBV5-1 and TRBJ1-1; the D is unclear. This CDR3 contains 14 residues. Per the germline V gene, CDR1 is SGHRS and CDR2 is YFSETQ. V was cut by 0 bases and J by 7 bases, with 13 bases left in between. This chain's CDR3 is CASSLDLKAFEAFF. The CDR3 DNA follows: TGCGCCAGCAGCTTGGATCTAAAGGCGTTTGAAGCTTTCTTT.

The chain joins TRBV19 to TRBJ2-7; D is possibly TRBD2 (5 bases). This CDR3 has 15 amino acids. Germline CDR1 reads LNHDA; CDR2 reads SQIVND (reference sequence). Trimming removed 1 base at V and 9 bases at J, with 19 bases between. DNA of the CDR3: TGTGCCAGTAGTATAGCGGTGGTCGCCGGGATGAGGCAGTACTTC. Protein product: CASSIAVVAGMRQYF. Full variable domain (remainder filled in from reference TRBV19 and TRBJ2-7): DGGITQSPKYLFRKEGQNVTLSCEQNLNHDAMYWYRQDPGQGLRLIYYSQIVNDFQKGDIAEGYSVSREKKESFPLTVTSAQKNPTAFYLCASSIAVVAGMRQYFGPGTRLTVT.

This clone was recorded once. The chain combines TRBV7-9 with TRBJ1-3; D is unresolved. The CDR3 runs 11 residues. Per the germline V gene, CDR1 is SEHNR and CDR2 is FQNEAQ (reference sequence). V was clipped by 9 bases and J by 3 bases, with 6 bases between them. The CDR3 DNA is TGTGCCAGTTTAGGTGGAAACACCATATATTTT. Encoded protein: CASLGGNTIYF.

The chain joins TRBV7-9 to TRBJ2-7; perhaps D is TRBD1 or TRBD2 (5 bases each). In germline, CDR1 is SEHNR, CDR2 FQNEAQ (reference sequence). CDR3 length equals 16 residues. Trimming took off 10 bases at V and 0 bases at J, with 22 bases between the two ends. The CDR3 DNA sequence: TGTGCCACCAGAAGACCCAGGGACGAGAGCTCCTACGAGCAGTACTTC. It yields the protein CATRRPRDESSYEQYF.

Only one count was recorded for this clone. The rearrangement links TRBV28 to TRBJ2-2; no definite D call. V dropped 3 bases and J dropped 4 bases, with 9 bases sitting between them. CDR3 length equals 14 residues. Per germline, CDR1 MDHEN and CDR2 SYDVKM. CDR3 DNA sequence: TGTGCCAGCAGTTTCGTGGACGCCACCGGGGAGCTGTTTTTT. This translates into CASSFVDATGELFF. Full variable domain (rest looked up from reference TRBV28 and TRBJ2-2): DVKVTQSSRYLVKRTGEKVFLECVQDMDHENMFWYRQDPGLGLRLIYFSYDVKMKEKGDIPEGYSVSREKKERFSLILESASTNQTSMYLCASSFVDATGELFFGEGSRLTVL.

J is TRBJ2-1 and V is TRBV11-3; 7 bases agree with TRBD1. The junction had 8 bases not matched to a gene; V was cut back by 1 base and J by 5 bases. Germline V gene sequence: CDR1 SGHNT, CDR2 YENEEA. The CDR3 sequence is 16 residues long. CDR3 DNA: TGTGCCAGCAGCTTAGGGGAACAGGGGCCTAACAATGAGCAGTTCTTC. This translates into CASSLGEQGPNNEQFF. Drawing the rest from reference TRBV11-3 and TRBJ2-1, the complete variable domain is EAGVVQSPRYKIIEKKQPVAFWCNPISGHNTLYWYLQNLGQGPELLIRYENEEAVDDSQLPKDRFSAERLKGVDSTLKIQPAELGDSAVYLCASSLGEQGPNNEQFFGPGTRLTVL.

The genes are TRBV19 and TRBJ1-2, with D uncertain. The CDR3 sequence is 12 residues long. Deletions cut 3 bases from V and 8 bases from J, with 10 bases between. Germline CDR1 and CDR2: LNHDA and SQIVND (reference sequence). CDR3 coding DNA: TGTGCCAGTAGTATGGGCTTACTCGGCTACACCTTC. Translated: CASSMGLLGYTF.

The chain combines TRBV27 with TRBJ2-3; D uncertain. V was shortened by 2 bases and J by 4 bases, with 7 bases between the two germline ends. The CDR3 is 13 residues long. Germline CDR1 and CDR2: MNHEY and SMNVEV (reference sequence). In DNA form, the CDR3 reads TGTGCCAGCAGTTTAGTGTGGTCAGATACGCAGTATTTT. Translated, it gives CASSLVWSDTQYF.

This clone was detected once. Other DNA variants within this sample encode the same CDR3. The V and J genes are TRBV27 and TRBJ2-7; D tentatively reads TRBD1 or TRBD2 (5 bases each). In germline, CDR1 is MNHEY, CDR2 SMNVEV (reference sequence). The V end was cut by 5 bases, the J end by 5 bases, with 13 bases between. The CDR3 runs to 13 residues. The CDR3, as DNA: TGTGCCAGCAGTCTGGCCGAGGGGAACGAGCAGTACTTC. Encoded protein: CASSLAEGNEQYF.

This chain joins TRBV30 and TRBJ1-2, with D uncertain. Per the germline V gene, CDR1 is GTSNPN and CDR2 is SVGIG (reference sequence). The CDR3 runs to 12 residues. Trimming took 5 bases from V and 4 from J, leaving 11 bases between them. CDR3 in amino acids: CAWLGLSYGYTF. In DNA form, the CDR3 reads TGTGCCTGGCTCGGACTGTCCTATGGCTACACCTTC.

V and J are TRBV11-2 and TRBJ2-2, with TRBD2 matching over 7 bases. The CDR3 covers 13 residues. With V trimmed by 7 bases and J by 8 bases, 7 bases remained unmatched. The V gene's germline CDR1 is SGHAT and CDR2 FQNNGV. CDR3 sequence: CASNVGGNGELFF. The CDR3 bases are TGTGCCAGCAACGTGGGAGGGAATGGGGAGCTGTTTTTT.

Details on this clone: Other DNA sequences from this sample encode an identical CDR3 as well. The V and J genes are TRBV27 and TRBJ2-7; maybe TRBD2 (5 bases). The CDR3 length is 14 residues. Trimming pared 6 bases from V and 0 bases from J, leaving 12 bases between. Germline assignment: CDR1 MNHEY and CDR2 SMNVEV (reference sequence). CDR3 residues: CASSLTGSSYEQYF. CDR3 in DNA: TGTGCCAGCAGCCTGACTGGGAGCTCCTACGAGCAGTACTTC.